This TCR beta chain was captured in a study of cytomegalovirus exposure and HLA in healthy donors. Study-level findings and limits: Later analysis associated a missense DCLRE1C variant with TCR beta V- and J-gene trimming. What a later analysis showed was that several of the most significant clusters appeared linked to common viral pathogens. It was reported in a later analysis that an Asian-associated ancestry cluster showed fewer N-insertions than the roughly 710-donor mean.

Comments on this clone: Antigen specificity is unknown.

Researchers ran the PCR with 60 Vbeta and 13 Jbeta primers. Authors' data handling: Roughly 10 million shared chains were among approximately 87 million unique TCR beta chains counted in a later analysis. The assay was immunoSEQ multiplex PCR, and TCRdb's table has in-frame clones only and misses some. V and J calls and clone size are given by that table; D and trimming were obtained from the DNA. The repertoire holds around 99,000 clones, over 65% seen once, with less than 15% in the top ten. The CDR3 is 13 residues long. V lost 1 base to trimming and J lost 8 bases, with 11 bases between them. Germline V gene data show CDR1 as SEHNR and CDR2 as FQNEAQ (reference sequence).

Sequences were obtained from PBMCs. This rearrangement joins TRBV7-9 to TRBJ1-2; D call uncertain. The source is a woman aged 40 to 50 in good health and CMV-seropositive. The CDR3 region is CASSLGRHGGYTF. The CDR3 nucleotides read TGTGCCAGCAGCTTAGGGCGCCACGGGGGCTACACCTTC. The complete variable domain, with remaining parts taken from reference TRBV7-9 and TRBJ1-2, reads DTGVSQNPRHKITKRGQNVTFRCDPISEHNRLYWYRQTLGQGPEFLTYFQNEAQLEKSRLLSDRFSAERPKGSFSTLEIQRTEQGDSAMYLCASSLGRHGGYTFGSGTRLTVV.